This T cell receptor beta chain emerged from a study of T cells after yellow fever vaccination (dated by TCRdb to between 2018 and 2021). About the investigation overall: The SMART-Seq v4 Ultra Low Input RNA kit was used to prepare libraries from fractions with low cell numbers. To follow T-cell clones before and after primary and booster YFV17D yellow fever vaccination, bulk TCR alpha and beta repertoires were sequenced over time. Blood was drawn at multiple timepoints before and after primary and secondary immunization, with bulk PBMC replicates and cell subsets isolated. The cohort comprised two healthy male donors, one aged 18 to 29 and one aged 30 to 40 years.

The treatment or condition label here, explained by the study, means: live attenuated yellow fever vaccine strain. A standard Ficoll-Paque protocol was used to isolate PBMCs from peripheral blood. CD4 and CD8 T-cell fractions were isolated with Dynabeads CD4 and CD8 positive selection kits. TriZol was used to extract RNA from bulk PBMCs, CD4 and CD8 fractions, and dextramer-positive and dextramer-negative fractions. TCR cDNA was synthesized by 5'RACE template switching, which introduced a universal primer site and unique molecular identifiers. Priming of cDNA synthesis was performed from both the TCR alpha and TCR beta constant segments. Libraries were amplified in two PCR steps, with sample barcodes and sequencing adapters added in the second step. Sequencing of libraries was performed on Illumina HiSeq 2500 (2x100 bp) or NovaSeq (2x150 bp). In the source study's methods: Demultiplexing of reads and collapsing into UMI consensus sequences were performed with MIGEC, and V(D)J alignment was carried out with MiXCR. Vaccine-responding clonotypes were identified with edgeR using replicate PBMC samples, with FDR below 0.01 and a log2 fold change above 5 up to day 15 being required. Each bulk clonotype received a CD4 or CD8 identity based on whether the sequenced CD4 or CD8 repertoire contained that clonotype at higher abundance. TCRdb itself trimmed the public reads at Q25 with fastp, ran MiXCR and retained productive beta chains. Identical CDR3 proteins give one entry, which carries the most common genes and DNA. In this record, the V and J calls reflect TCRdb's handling and not the investigators' own analysis. In this sample the table shows roughly 240,000 distinct CDR3 sequences, less than 7.5% of which occur a single time. Roughly 1% of the sample lies in the top ten.

The CDR3 runs 11 residues from the cysteine to the phenylalanine. Just the 33-base CDR3 DNA is kept, in frame starting at base 1. At the junction V is shortened by 3 bases and J by 7 bases, with 8 bases in between. Reading the germline V gene (reference sequence) gives CDR1 DFQATT and CDR2 SNEGSKA. What the research found in general, with its limitations: A small fraction of clonotypes showed up in both the CD4 and CD8 compartments, probably as a result of convergent recombination. Only a couple of donors were included in the study, so the extent to which the findings can be generalized is limited. FACS-sorted repertoires could contain abundant contaminating clonotypes from the bulk population, so computational filtering was required. The secondary T-cell response was found to be weaker but faster than the primary response, with a peak reached on day 5 rather than on day 15. Most clones expanded after primary vaccination (around 97% of CD4 and approximately 86% of CD8) were re-detected after the booster, suggesting that broad memory maintenance occurred.

There are a few counts of this clonotype. Its recognized antigen is unknown. One base away there is no much larger clone; base qualities are not given. The sample was CD4+ T cells sorted from PBMCs, taken on the day of the yellow fever booster vaccination. The origin of this receptor is a young man who received the YFV17D yellow fever vaccine. This receptor chain uses TRBV20-1 and TRBJ2-3; the D gene assignment is ambiguous. This receptor carries the CDR3 CSARETYTQYF. The nucleotide sequence reads as follows: TGCAGTGCTAGGGAGACTTATACGCAGTATTTT.